A selection of T cell receptor beta chains follows, all from one sample in a study of identical twins. TCRdb called the 5' RACE reads again in MiXCR, with one record for every CDR3 protein. The top ten clones hold approximately 4.3% of a sample with roughly 690,000 distinct CDR3 sequences, approximately 22% of them seen once. A further study also used this sample, focusing on T cells expressing NK-cell markers.

The sequencing sample was made of PBMCs. The receptors originated from a woman aged 18-29 years in good health. Each CDR3 is given with its conserved first and last residue. The order of the fields is J gene, clone size, V gene, D gene, CDR3 protein, CDR3 DNA. A D gene is named only where the DNA matches it firmly. The listing skips clone size in some rows; elsewhere it reads once, few, many or a size class.

>TRBJ2-7|NA|TRBV6-5|TRBD2
CASSWRPGLATREQYF
TGTGCCAGCAGTTGGCGACCGGGACTAGCGACCCGGGAGCAGTACTTC
>TRBJ2-1|few|TRBV3-1|NA
CASSHPGAEQFF
TGTGCCAGCAGCCACCCCGGTGCTGAGCAGTTCTTC
>TRBJ2-4|few|TRBV5-4|TRBD1
CASSKDREYNIQYF
TGTGCCAGCAGCAAGGACAGGGAGTATAACATTCAGTACTTC
>TRBJ1-4|many|TRBV20-1|NA
CSASGTGKGEKLFF
TGCAGTGCTAGCGGGACGGGGAAAGGAGAAAAACTGTTTTTT
>TRBJ1-1|NA|TRBV20-1|NA
CSANTEAFF
TGCAGTGCCAACACTGAAGCTTTCTTT
>TRBJ2-1|few|TRBV7-2|TRBD2
CASRQGLAGYNEQFF
TGTGCCAGCAGGCAGGGACTAGCGGGGTACAATGAGCAGTTCTTC
>TRBJ2-7|NA|TRBV18|NA
CASSPPVRNFAYEQYF
TGTGCCAGCTCACCACCTGTTCGGAACTTTGCTTACGAGCAGTACTTC
>TRBJ2-1|NA|TRBV12-3/TRBV12-4|TRBD1
CASKTGTVNNEQFF
TGTGCCAGCAAAACCGGGACAGTTAACAATGAGCAGTTCTTC
>TRBJ2-2|few|TRBV4-2|NA
CASSQVGRNTGELFF
TGTGCCAGCAGCCAAGTGGGACGGAACACCGGGGAGCTGTTTTTT
>TRBJ1-3|few|TRBV5-1|TRBD1
CASSSRQGAGNTIYF
TGCGCCAGCAGCAGTCGCCAGGGGGCTGGAAACACCATATATTTT
>TRBJ2-7|few|TRBV5-1|TRBD1
CASSGTGAYEQYF
TGTGCCAGCTCCGGGACAGGGGCCTACGAGCAGTACTTC
>TRBJ2-3|few|TRBV20-1|TRBD1
CSAKGQLYTDTQYF
TGCAGTGCTAAGGGACAGCTGTACACAGATACGCAGTATTTT
>TRBJ2-5|NA|TRBV12-3/TRBV12-4|NA
CASSLGGTVQETQYF
TGTGCCAGCAGTTTGGGTGGAACTGTCCAAGAGACCCAGTACTTC
>TRBJ1-1|few|TRBV20-1|NA
CSARERGANTEAFF
TGCAGTGCTAGAGAAAGGGGTGCGAACACTGAAGCTTTCTTT
>TRBJ2-3|NA|TRBV7-2|TRBD2
CASSSQSGGRDTQYF
TGTGCCAGCAGCTCCCAGAGCGGGGGGCGGGATACGCAGTATTTT
>TRBJ1-2|NA|TRBV12-3/TRBV12-4|TRBD1
CASAQDRAYGYTF
TGTGCCAGCGCCCAGGACAGGGCCTATGGCTACACCTTC
>TRBJ1-1|once|TRBV7-9|TRBD1
CASSRQGMADTEAFF
TGTGCCAGCAGCCGACAGGGGATGGCGGACACTGAAGCTTTCTTT
>TRBJ2-1|few|TRBV27|TRBD1
CASSFNPRGRMDEQFF
TGTGCCAGCAGTTTCAACCCCAGGGGGCGCATGGATGAGCAGTTCTTC
>TRBJ2-7|few|TRBV2|NA
CASSERWGNSDEQYF
TGTGCCAGCAGTGAACGCTGGGGGAACAGCGACGAGCAGTACTTC
>TRBJ2-5|few|TRBV5-1|NA
CASSFAGTSQETQYF
TGCGCCAGCAGCTTTGCCGGGACCTCACAAGAGACCCAGTACTTC